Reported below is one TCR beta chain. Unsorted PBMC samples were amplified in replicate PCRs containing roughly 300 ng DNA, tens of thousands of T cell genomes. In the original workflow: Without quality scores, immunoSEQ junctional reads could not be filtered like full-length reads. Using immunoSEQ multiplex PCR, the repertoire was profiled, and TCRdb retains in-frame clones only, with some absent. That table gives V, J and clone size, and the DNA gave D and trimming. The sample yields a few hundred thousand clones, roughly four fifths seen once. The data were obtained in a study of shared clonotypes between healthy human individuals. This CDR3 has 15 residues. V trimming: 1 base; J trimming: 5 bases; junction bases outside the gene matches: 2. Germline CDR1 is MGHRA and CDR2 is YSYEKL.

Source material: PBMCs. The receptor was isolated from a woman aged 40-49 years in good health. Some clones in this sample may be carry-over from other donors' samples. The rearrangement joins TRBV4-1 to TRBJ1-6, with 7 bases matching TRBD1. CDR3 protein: CASSQAGTDNSPLHF. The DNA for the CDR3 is TGCGCCAGCAGCCAAGCCGGGACAGATAATTCACCCCTCCACTTT.